A selection of T cell receptor beta chains follows, all from one sample in a study of regulatory T cells in long-lasting Graves disease. MiXCR, applied by TCRdb to the multiplex PCR reads, yields one record per CDR3 protein. The profile shows about 350,000 distinct CDR3 sequences, around 15% of them singletons. These records were also assigned to another study, of T cells in Graves' hyperthyroidism and ophthalmopathy.

The starting material was peripheral blood mononuclear cells (PBMCs), obtained at new diagnosis, from a patient treated with antithyroid drugs. The receptor source for this set is a woman aged 18-29 years with Graves disease. CDR3s include the opening cysteine and the closing phenylalanine or tryptophan. A D gene is named only where the DNA matches it firmly. Clone size is shown for a subset of rows, as once, few, many or a class of expanded clone.

clone_size	d_call	v_call	j_call	cdr3_aa	cdr3_nt
-	-	TRBV6-1	TRBJ2-5	CASSPGNAETQYF	TGTGCCAGCAGTCCCGGGAATGCAGAGACCCAGTACTTC
large	-	TRBV2	TRBJ2-3	CASSLTDTQYF	TGTGCCAGCAGCCTGACAGATACGCAGTATTTT
many	-	TRBV7-6	TRBJ1-5	CASSLQQGGQPQHF	TGTGCCAGCAGCTTACAACAGGGAGGGCAGCCCCAGCATTTT
many	-	TRBV24-1	TRBJ2-1	CATSEEGVYNEQFF	TGTGCCACCAGTGAGGAGGGGGTCTACAATGAGCAGTTCTTC
-	-	TRBV19	TRBJ1-2	CASKGSYGYTF	TGTGCCAGTAAGGGCAGCTATGGCTACACCTTC
-	TRBD1	TRBV5-1	TRBJ1-2	CASSLVGQGDGYTF	TGCGCCAGCAGCTTGGTGGGGCAGGGGGACGGCTACACCTTC
-	TRBD1	TRBV6-1	TRBJ2-1	CATSGTGDEQFF	TGTGCCACATCCGGGACAGGCGATGAGCAGTTCTTC
many	-	TRBV20-1	TRBJ1-1	CSASGTSDFF	TGCAGTGCTTCCGGGACGTCGGATTTCTTT
few	TRBD2	TRBV28	TRBJ2-4	CASSLQFRLGLAWGIQYF	TGTGCCAGCAGTTTACAATTTAGGTTAGGACTAGCCTGGGGCATTCAGTACTTC
many	-	TRBV11-2	TRBJ1-5	CASSYHGRDQPQHF	TGTGCCAGCAGCTACCATGGACGAGATCAGCCCCAGCATTTT
many	TRBD2	TRBV20-1	TRBJ2-1	CSAQPLAGGSYNEQFF	TGCAGTGCCCAACCCCTAGCGGGGGGCTCCTACAATGAGCAGTTCTTC
few	-	TRBV6-1	TRBJ1-1	CASISGYNTEAFF	TGTGCCAGCATTTCAGGGTATAACACTGAAGCTTTCTTT
-	TRBD2	TRBV4-1	TRBJ2-1	CASSQQGLGYNEQFF	TGCGCCAGCAGCCAGCAGGGACTAGGTTACAATGAGCAGTTCTTC
-	-	TRBV9	TRBJ1-1	CASSVEGTAEAFF	TGTGCCAGCAGCGTAGAGGGAACAGCCGAAGCTTTCTTT
many	-	TRBV5-1	TRBJ2-7	CASSAEVSREQYF	TGCGCCAGCAGCGCGGAGGTTTCGCGCGAGCAGTACTTC
-	TRBD1	TRBV14	TRBJ1-1	CASSQDRSGGVFTEAFF	TGTGCCAGCAGCCAAGATCGGTCAGGGGGCGTTTTCACTGAAGCTTTCTTT
-	TRBD1	TRBV12-3/TRBV12-4	TRBJ1-1	CASSYKQGTSNTEAFF	TGTGCCAGCAGCTACAAACAGGGGACCTCGAACACTGAAGCTTTCTTT
few	TRBD1	TRBV19	TRBJ2-7	CASRGHYEQYF	TGTGCCAGCAGGGGGCACTACGAGCAGTACTTC
many	-	TRBV12-3/TRBV12-4	TRBJ1-1	CASSLRHENTEAFF	TGTGCCAGCAGTTTAAGACATGAGAACACTGAAGCTTTCTTT
-	-	TRBV12-3/TRBV12-4	TRBJ1-2	CASSSEHPWILDYGYTF	TGTGCCAGCAGTTCAGAACATCCGTGGATTCTGGACTATGGCTACACCTTC
-	-	TRBV6-2/TRBV6-3	TRBJ1-4	CASSWIDGNEKLFF	TGTGCCAGCAGTTGGATTGACGGTAATGAAAAACTGTTTTTT
-	TRBD1	TRBV5-1	TRBJ1-5	CASSPGTGISNQPLHF	TGCGCCAGCAGCCCCGGGACAGGGATTAGCAATCAGCCCCTGCATTTT
-	-	TRBV11-2	TRBJ1-1	CASSHHGGTEAFF	TGTGCCAGCAGCCACCACGGGGGGACTGAAGCTTTCTTT
many	TRBD2	TRBV5-1	TRBJ2-1	CASSLVSGTVYNEQFF	TGCGCCAGCAGCTTGGTAAGCGGGACGGTCTACAATGAGCAGTTCTTC
-	TRBD2	TRBV4-1	TRBJ2-2	CASSSPGGGGTGTGELFF	TGCGCCAGCAGCTCCCCGGGAGGGGGGGGGACGGGGACCGGGGAGCTGTTTTTT
many	-	TRBV5-1	TRBJ2-3	CASSLKVGLGTDTQYF	TGCGCCAGCAGCTTGAAGGTGGGGCTCGGCACAGATACGCAGTATTTT
few	-	TRBV11-2	TRBJ2-2	CASIPLATLIGGAGGELFF	TGTGCCAGCATCCCTCTTGCCACGCTGATTGGGGGGGCCGGCGGGGAGCTGTTTTTT
many	TRBD2	TRBV20-1	TRBJ2-1	CSAPSGEHNEQFF	TGCAGTGCTCCTAGCGGGGAGCACAATGAGCAGTTCTTC
many	-	TRBV7-4	TRBJ1-6	CASSLVRGRGSPLHF	TGTGCCAGCAGCTTAGTCCGGGGGCGCGGATCACCCCTCCACTTT
many	-	TRBV20-1	TRBJ2-7	CSAPGTIGAPDEQYF	TGCAGTGCTCCTGGAACTATAGGGGCCCCCGACGAGCAGTACTTC
many	TRBD2	TRBV12-3/TRBV12-4	TRBJ2-1	CASRKTSGGYNEQFF	TGTGCCAGCAGGAAGACTAGCGGGGGATACAATGAGCAGTTCTTC
many	-	TRBV5-1	TRBJ1-1	CASSLYGRMNTEAFF	TGCGCCAGCAGCTTGTATGGGCGCATGAACACTGAAGCTTTCTTT
few	-	TRBV28	TRBJ2-5	CASSLQVPKETQYF	TGTGCCAGCAGTTTGCAAGTTCCAAAAGAGACCCAGTACTTC
many	TRBD1	TRBV3-1	TRBJ1-6	CASSDRGIGSPLHF	TGTGCCAGCAGCGACAGGGGGATTGGATCACCCCTCCACTTT
many	-	TRBV28	TRBJ1-5	CASAYSGPTNQPQHF	TGTGCCAGCGCTTATTCGGGTCCTACAAATCAGCCCCAGCATTTT
many	TRBD1	TRBV20-1	TRBJ2-3	CSARSPGGLRRDTQYF	TGCAGTGCTAGGAGCCCAGGGGGCCTAAGGCGAGATACGCAGTATTTT
-	TRBD1	TRBV6-1	TRBJ2-5	CLATGTDQETQYF	TGTCTTGCAACAGGGACAGACCAAGAGACCCAGTACTTC
many	-	TRBV7-2	TRBJ2-5	CASSFGRETQYF	TGTGCCAGCAGCTTTGGTCGGGAGACCCAGTACTTC
few	TRBD2	TRBV19	TRBJ2-1	CASSKVGGLGPYNEQFF	TGTGCCAGTAGTAAGGTTGGCGGACTAGGTCCCTACAATGAGCAGTTCTTC
many	-	TRBV18	TRBJ2-7	CASSPTVRGRSYEQYF	TGTGCCAGCTCACCAACAGTCCGCGGGCGCTCCTACGAGCAGTACTTC
-	TRBD1	TRBV7-9	TRBJ1-5	CASTSSRTGNNQPQHF	TGTGCCAGCACCTCCAGCCGGACAGGGAACAATCAGCCCCAGCATTTT
-	TRBD1	TRBV6-1	TRBJ1-5	CASRKTGDQPQHF	TGTGCCAGCAGAAAGACAGGGGATCAGCCCCAGCATTTT
-	TRBD1	TRBV10-3	TRBJ2-3	CAISYGQGTDTQYF	TGTGCCATCAGTTACGGACAGGGGACAGATACGCAGTATTTT
many	-	TRBV2	TRBJ2-6	CASSPPWASGANVLTF	TGTGCCAGCAGCCCCCCCTGGGCGTCTGGGGCCAACGTCCTGACTTTC
many	-	TRBV3-1	TRBJ1-5	CASSQEGSPAGPMYF	TGTGCCAGCAGCCAAGAAGGTTCCCCCGCAGGGCCGATGTATTTT
-	-	TRBV7-9	TRBJ2-5	CASSSDYGQETQYF	TGTGCCAGCAGCTCCGACTACGGGCAAGAGACCCAGTACTTC
few	-	TRBV19	TRBJ2-1	CASSTHGTYNEQFF	TGTGCCAGTAGTACACACGGGACCTACAATGAGCAGTTCTTC
many	-	TRBV12-5	TRBJ1-1	CASANQNVQVEAFF	TGTGCTAGTGCCAATCAAAACGTCCAGGTCGAAGCTTTCTTT
-	-	TRBV10-1	TRBJ2-3	CASSESRRTFTDTQYF	TGCGCCAGCAGTGAGAGTCGGAGAACCTTCACAGATACGCAGTATTTT
-	-	TRBV6-2/TRBV6-3	TRBJ2-3	CASSYARGSDTQYF	TGTGCCAGCAGTTACGCGAGGGGGTCAGATACGCAGTATTTT
-	TRBD2	TRBV20-1	TRBJ2-3	CSARAYAGGTDTQYF	TGCAGTGCTAGAGCCTACGCGGGGGGCACAGATACGCAGTATTTT
many	TRBD2	TRBV30	TRBJ2-7	CAWGGGVEQYF	TGTGCCTGGGGTGGGGGGGTCGAGCAGTACTTC
many	TRBD1	TRBV24-1	TRBJ2-2	CATSDPGQGATGELFF	TGTGCCACCAGTGACCCTGGACAGGGGGCCACCGGGGAGCTGTTTTTT